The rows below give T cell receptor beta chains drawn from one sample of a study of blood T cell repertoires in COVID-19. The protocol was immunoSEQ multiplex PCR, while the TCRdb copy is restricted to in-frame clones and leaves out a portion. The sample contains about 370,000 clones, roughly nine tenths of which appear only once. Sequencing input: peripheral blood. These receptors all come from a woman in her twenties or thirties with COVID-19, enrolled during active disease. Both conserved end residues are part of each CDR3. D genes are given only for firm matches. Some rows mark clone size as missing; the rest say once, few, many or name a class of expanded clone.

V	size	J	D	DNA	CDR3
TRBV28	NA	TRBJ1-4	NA	TGTGCCAGCAGCCCTGCGGGGGTTGAGGAAAAACTGTTTTTT	CASSPAGVEEKLFF
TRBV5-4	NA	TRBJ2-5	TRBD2	TGTGCCAGCAGCTCCAGGACTAGCGGGAGGGCCAGGGAGACCCAGTACTTC	CASSSRTSGRARETQYF
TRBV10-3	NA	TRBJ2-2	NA	TGTGCCATCAGTGTGGGGGGATGGGGCACCGGGGAGCTGTTTTTT	CAISVGGWGTGELFF
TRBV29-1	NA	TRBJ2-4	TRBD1	TGCAGCGCCCAACAAGACAGGGTCCCTTTAGCCAAAAACATTCAGTACTTC	CSAQQDRVPLAKNIQYF
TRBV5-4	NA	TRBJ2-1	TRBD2	TGTGCCAGCAGCCCCTCGGGGGGCGGGGGGGCCAGTGAGCAGTTCTTC	CASSPSGGGGASEQFF
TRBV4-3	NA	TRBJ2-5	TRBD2	TGCGCCAGCAGCCAAAAGCCTAGCGGGGGGGCCGGCGAGACCCAGTACTTC	CASSQKPSGGAGETQYF
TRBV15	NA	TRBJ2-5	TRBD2	TGTGCCACCTCGCGGGGGGGTAGGTCGGAGACCCAGTACTTC	CATSRGGRSETQYF
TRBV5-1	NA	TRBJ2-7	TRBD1	TGCGCCAGCAGCTTGTACGGACAGGTCCCCTACGAGCAGTACTTC	CASSLYGQVPYEQYF
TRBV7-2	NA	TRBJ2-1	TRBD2	TGTGCCAGCAGCTCCCAGGCGGGAGCCCCTACCTCCTACAATGAGCAGTTCTTC	CASSSQAGAPTSYNEQFF
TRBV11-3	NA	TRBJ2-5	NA	TGTGCCAGCAGCTTAGGGTCCCAGCGGATGTACCAAGAGACCCAGTACTTC	CASSLGSQRMYQETQYF
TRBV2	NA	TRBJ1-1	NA	TGTGCCAGCAGTGAATCGGTTATTTTGAACACTGAAGCTTTCTTT	CASSESVILNTEAFF
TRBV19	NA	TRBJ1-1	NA	TGTGCCAGTTGGCAGGGGTTGGAGAGGACTGAAGCTTTCTTT	CASWQGLERTEAFF
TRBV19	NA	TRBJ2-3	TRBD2	TGTGCCAGCAGTGAGACCGGGACTAGCGGGAGGGCCTCAGATACGCAGTATTTT	CASSETGTSGRASDTQYF
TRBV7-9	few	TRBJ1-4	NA	TGTGCCAGTACGGCTGGGCATGATGAAAAACTGTTTTTT	CASTAGHDEKLFF
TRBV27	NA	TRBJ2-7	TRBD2	TGTGCCAGCAGTTCACTAGCGGGGGGGCACGAGCAGTACTTC	CASSSLAGGHEQYF
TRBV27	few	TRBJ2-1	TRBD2	TGTGCCAGCAGTTTTGTGGGACTAGCGTCCTACAATGAGCAGTTCTTC	CASSFVGLASYNEQFF
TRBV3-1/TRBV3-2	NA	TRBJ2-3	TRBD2	TGTGCCAGCAGCCAGGGGCCGGGACTAGCGGTTGGGGCTGGAGATACGCAGTATTTT	CASSQGPGLAVGAGDTQYF
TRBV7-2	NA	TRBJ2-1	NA	TGTGCCAGCACTGAGCTAGTTTTCGGGGTCGATGAGCAGTTCTTC	CASTELVFGVDEQFF